The next 32 T cell receptor beta chains were all read from a single sample in a study of OX40 agonist ivuxolimab in advanced cancers. Here immunoSEQ multiplex PCR was the method, and the copy in TCRdb shows in-frame clones only, minus some. The data show around 90,000 clones, 80% to 95% seen once. The specimen comprised CD4+ or CD8+ T cells sorted from blood, sampled in a trial of the OX40 agonist ivuxolimab. These receptor sequences come from an adult with an advanced solid tumor such as melanoma, head and neck, liver or kidney cancer.

This clone was found once. V is TRBV4-2 and J is TRBJ2-6; 9 bases map to TRBD1. V lost 3 bases to trimming and J lost 1 base; unmatched junction nucleotides: 7. The CDR3 is 18 amino acids. Per the germline V gene, CDR1 is LGHNA and CDR2 is YNFKEQ. CDR3 residues: CASSQQPGQGSGANVLTF. CDR3 DNA: TGTGCCAGCAGCCAGCAACCGGGACAGGGATCTGGGGCCAACGTCCTGACTTTC.

This clone appeared a single time. The V and J genes are TRBV28 and TRBJ1-2; a weak D match, TRBD1 (5 bases). From germline, CDR1 is MDHEN and CDR2 SYDVKM. The CDR3 runs 15 residues. Trimming shortened V by 6 bases and J by 2 bases, and 16 bases separated the two germline ends. The CDR3 reads CASSRGDGLNYGYTF. The CDR3 region has the DNA TGTGCCAGCAGCAGAGGGGACGGATTGAACTATGGCTACACCTTC.

This sequence joins TRBV14 and TRBJ2-4; 11 bases match TRBD2. The CDR3 extends over 17 amino acids. CDR1 is SGHDN and CDR2 is FVKESK in the germline V gene. V trimming: 5 bases; J trimming: 0 bases; junction bases outside the gene matches: 6. The CDR3 nucleotides read TGTGCCAGCAGCTACCGGACTAGCGGGCTAGCCAAAAACATTCAGTACTTC. Amino acids: CASSYRTSGLAKNIQYF.

This chain uses TRBV13 with TRBJ2-7; D unclear. Trimming left V 4 bases short and J 6 bases short, with 22 bases between. Germline assignment: CDR1 PRHDT and CDR2 FYEKMQ (reference sequence). The CDR3 runs 16 residues. The CDR3 region is CASSSLAPSEYPEQYF. The CDR3 region has the DNA TGTGCCAGCAGCTCCTTGGCCCCATCGGAGTACCCCGAGCAGTACTTC. The full variable domain, its missing parts supplied by reference TRBV13 and TRBJ2-7, is AAGVIQSPRHLIKEKRETATLKCYPIPRHDTVYWYQQGPGQDPQFLISFYEKMQSDKGSIPDRFSAQQFSDYHSELNMSSLELGDSALYFCASSSLAPSEYPEQYFGPGTRLTVT.

This chain joins TRBV19 and TRBJ2-3, with D perhaps TRBD2 (6 bases). Per germline, CDR1 LNHDA and CDR2 SQIVND (reference sequence). CDR3 length: 15 amino acids. Trimming stripped 1 base from V and 2 bases from J, with 10 bases between. Here the CDR3 DNA reads TGTGCCAGTAGTATAGCCGCGGGACCCACAGATACGCAGTATTTT. Its protein is CASSIAAGPTDTQYF. Complete variable domain (other parts from reference TRBV19 and TRBJ2-3): DGGITQSPKYLFRKEGQNVTLSCEQNLNHDAMYWYRQDPGQGLRLIYYSQIVNDFQKGDIAEGYSVSREKKESFPLTVTSAQKNPTAFYLCASSIAAGPTDTQYFGPGTRLTVL.

Details on this clone: The same CDR3 arises from other DNA sequences in this sample as well. The rearrangement uses TRBV15 and TRBJ2-3; D not certain. The CDR3 is 15 amino acids. V was shortened by 0 bases and J by 2 bases, with 9 bases between the two germline ends. Germline lookup yields CDR1 LNHNV and CDR2 YYDKDF (reference sequence). CDR3 coding DNA: TGTGCCACCAGCAGAGATCCCTCGTACACAGATACGCAGTATTTT. Its protein is CATSRDPSYTDTQYF.

This clone has a single count. The rearrangement joins TRBV6-4 to TRBJ1-2, with TRBD1 matching 8 bases. Trimming cost V 0 bases and J 2 bases; bases outside gene matches: 5. In germline, CDR1 is MRHNA, CDR2 SNTAGT. This CDR3 has 16 amino acids. This CDR3 is CASSDSTGGTNYGYTF. In nucleotides, the CDR3 is TGTGCCAGCAGTGACTCTACAGGGGGAACCAACTATGGCTACACCTTC.

The V and J genes are TRBV30 and TRBJ2-7; TRBD2 is a possible D gene (6 bases). V was trimmed by 2 bases and J by 5 bases, leaving 16 bases between them. There are 14 residues in the CDR3. The germline V gene encodes CDR1 GTSNPN and CDR2 SVGIG (reference sequence). The CDR3 DNA is TGTGCCTGGAGTAAGGGTGGAGGGTTCCACGAGCAGTACTTC. This sequence encodes CAWSKGGGFHEQYF.

In its sample, this clone was seen once. The chain carries TRBV2 and TRBJ2-3; D is uncertain. CDR1 is SNHLY and CDR2 is FYNNEI in the germline V gene. V was cut by 6 bases and J by 2 bases, with 12 bases left in between. CDR3 length equals 14 residues. CDR3 in amino acids: CASRDGTHTDTQYF. The CDR3 DNA reads TGTGCCAGCAGGGACGGAACTCACACAGATACGCAGTATTTT.

In this sample, this clone turned up once. The V and J genes are TRBV11-1 and TRBJ2-7, with TRBD2 identical over 10 bases. The length of the CDR3 is 17 residues. Looked up from germline, CDR1 is SGHAT and CDR2 is FQDESV (reference sequence). V was pared by 2 bases and J by 2 bases, with 9 bases of the junction left unmatched. CDR3 sequence reads: CASSLPLSSGSTYEQYF. In DNA, the CDR3 is TGTGCCAGCAGCTTACCCCTTTCTAGCGGGAGTACCTACGAGCAGTACTTC.

Of note for this clone: Other nucleotide sequences in the sample specify the same CDR3. V is TRBV4-1 and J is TRBJ1-1; D gene uncertain. Germline CDR1 reads MGHRA; CDR2 reads YSYEKL. Trimming took 1 base from V and 0 from J, leaving 6 bases between them. The CDR3 loop spans 14 amino acids. CDR3 residues: CASSQGLLNTEAFF. CDR3 coding DNA: TGCGCCAGCAGCCAAGGACTCTTGAACACTGAAGCTTTCTTT.

The chain recombines TRBV29-1 with TRBJ2-7; 9 bases fit TRBD1. V trimming: 7 bases; J trimming: 0 bases; junction bases outside the gene matches: 7. The CDR3 loop spans 14 amino acids. Germline lookup yields CDR1 SQVTM and CDR2 ANQGSEA. The CDR3: CSAVDRGTSYEQYF. The CDR3, as DNA: TGCAGCGCAGTGGACAGGGGCACCTCCTACGAGCAGTACTTC.

The chain links TRBV6-5 to TRBJ1-1, with D tentatively TRBD1 (5 bases). Germline-derived CDR1 and CDR2 are MNHEY and SVGAGI. The CDR3 covers 14 residues. Trimming removed 2 bases at V and 2 bases at J, with 9 bases between. The CDR3 region is CASSYLRGNTEAFF. CDR3 DNA sequence: TGTGCCAGCAGTTACCTCCGGGGCAACACTGAAGCTTTCTTT.

The chain couples TRBV7-8 to TRBJ1-4; D not resolved. Germline V gene data show CDR1 as SGHVS and CDR2 as FQNEAQ. This CDR3 has 16 amino acids. V lost 0 bases, J lost 0 bases, and 8 bases lay in between. The CDR3 is CASSLAITATNEKLFF. Here the CDR3 DNA reads TGTGCCAGCAGCTTAGCCATAACAGCAACTAATGAAAAACTGTTTTTT. Full variable domain (missing parts from reference TRBV7-8 and TRBJ1-4): GAGVSQSPRYKVAKRGQDVALRCDPISGHVSLFWYQQALGQGPEFLTYFQNEAQLDKSGLPSDRFFAERPEGSVSTLKIQRTQQEDSAVYLCASSLAITATNEKLFFGSGTQLSVL.

V is TRBV28 and J is TRBJ2-7; D is unresolved. The V gene lost 4 bases and the J gene lost 2 bases, with 12 bases spanning the gap. The CDR3 has 14 residues. Germline values: CDR1 MDHEN, CDR2 SYDVKM. The CDR3 is CASSYPDPTYEQYF. In DNA form, the CDR3 reads TGTGCCAGCAGTTACCCGGATCCAACCTACGAGCAGTACTTC. Combining the CDR3 with reference TRBV28 and TRBJ2-7 gives the whole variable domain DVKVTQSSRYLVKRTGEKVFLECVQDMDHENMFWYRQDPGLGLRLIYFSYDVKMKEKGDIPEGYSVSREKKERFSLILESASTNQTSMYLCASSYPDPTYEQYFGPGTRLTVT.

The gene calls are TRBV27 and TRBJ2-6; TRBD1 agrees at 7 bases. This CDR3 is built from 15 residues. In germline, CDR1 is MNHEY, CDR2 SMNVEV (reference sequence). The junction had 3 bases not matched to a gene; V was cut back by 5 bases and J by 2 bases. The CDR3 loop is CASSPDRAGANVLTF. The CDR3 bases are TGTGCCAGCAGTCCCGACAGGGCTGGGGCCAACGTCCTGACTTTC.

V and J are TRBV7-3 and TRBJ2-5; D is possibly TRBD1 (6 bases). V lost 5 bases and J lost 2, with 12 bases in between. The germline CDR1 and CDR2 sequences are SGHTA and FQGTGA. This CDR3 contains 14 residues. CDR3 amino acids: CASSQQGSQETQYF. CDR3 DNA: TGTGCCAGCAGCCAACAGGGAAGTCAAGAGACCCAGTACTTC. Looking up the rest from reference TRBV7-3 and TRBJ2-5 gives the full variable domain: GAGVSQTPSNKVTEKGKYVELRCDPISGHTALYWYRQSLGQGPEFLIYFQGTGAADDSGLPNDRFFAVRPEGSVSTLKIQRTERGDSAVYLCASSQQGSQETQYFGPGTRLLVL.

This clone was observed once. The CDR3, as DNA: TGCGCCAGCAGCTTGCTTGGGACAGGGAGAGAGACCCAGTACTTC. Translated, it gives CASSLLGTGRETQYF. The chain couples TRBV5-1 to TRBJ2-5, with 9 positions matching TRBD1. CDR1 is SGHRS and CDR2 is YFSETQ in the germline V gene. Losses at the gene ends were 1 base for V and 4 bases for J; bases not matched to a gene: 5. The CDR3 has 15 amino acids.

The chain employs TRBV6-5 and TRBJ2-7; possibly TRBD1 for D (5 bases). The germline V gene encodes CDR1 MNHEY and CDR2 SVGAGI. Trimming stripped 6 bases from V and 2 bases from J, with 14 bases between. The CDR3 extends over 14 amino acids. CDR3: CASRPHGHAYEQYF. Here the CDR3 DNA reads TGTGCCAGCAGACCACACGGACATGCCTACGAGCAGTACTTC.

CDR3 residues: CASSRGAYEQYF. DNA of the CDR3: TGTGCCAGCAGCCGGGGTGCTTACGAGCAGTACTTC. This chain links TRBV9 with TRBJ2-7, with a weak D call TRBD2 (5 bases). V was cut by 4 bases and J by 4 bases, with 9 bases left in between. CDR3 size: 12 residues. From germline, CDR1 is SGDLS and CDR2 YYNGEE.

This sequence joins TRBV28 and TRBJ1-2; D gene unclear. CDR1 and CDR2 (germline): MDHEN, SYDVKM. The CDR3 is made up of 14 amino acids. Between the trimmed V and J ends, which lost 4 bases and 6 bases, there was a span of 15 bases. For the CDR3, the DNA is TGTGCCAGCAGTTCCATCCAGCAAGTCAATGGCTACACCTTC. Protein: CASSSIQQVNGYTF.

This chain connects TRBV7-2 to TRBJ2-5, with 7 bases fitting TRBD2. Germline-derived CDR1 and CDR2 are SGHTA and FQGNSA. The CDR3 length is 14 residues. V dropped 4 bases and J dropped 5; count of bases not matched to a gene: 7. The CDR3, as DNA: TGTGCCAGCAGCTCCAACTGGCGGGGGGAGACCCAGTACTTC. This codes for CASSSNWRGETQYF.

This clone was detected only once. This chain links TRBV5-8 with TRBJ2-3; TRBD2 might be the D (6 bases). CDR3 length: 13 amino acids. Between the trimmed V and J ends, which lost 7 bases and 2 bases, there was a span of 11 bases. Germline V gene sequence: CDR1 SGHTS, CDR2 YDEGEE. CDR3 coding DNA: TGTGCCAGCGGGACTCCGAACACAGATACGCAGTATTTT. It yields the protein CASGTPNTDTQYF.

This rearrangement joins TRBV10-1 to TRBJ2-2; 8 nucleotides align to TRBD1. There are 13 residues in the CDR3. Germline V CDR1 and CDR2: WNHNN, SYGVQD (reference sequence). The junction had 4 bases not matched to a gene; V was cut back by 7 bases and J by 6 bases. CDR3 sequence (DNA): TGCGCCAGCAACCAGGGGGCCTCCGGGGAGCTGTTTTTT. This translates into CASNQGASGELFF.

The chain recombines TRBV5-4 with TRBJ1-6; maybe TRBD1 (6 bases). The V gene lost 0 bases and the J gene lost 9 bases, with 10 bases spanning the gap. CDR3 size: 14 residues. From germline, CDR1 is SGHNT and CDR2 YYREEE (reference sequence). CDR3 DNA sequence: TGTGCCAGCAGCTTGGACAGGGAGCTTTCACCCCTCCACTTT. Translation: CASSLDRELSPLHF.

V and J are TRBV7-8 and TRBJ1-6; D unresolved. CDR3 length: 14 residues. Germline values: CDR1 SGHVS, CDR2 FQNEAQ. The V and J ends lost 8 bases and 8 bases respectively, with 16 bases between them. This chain's CDR3 is CASGLGDRDSPLHF. The CDR3 DNA follows: TGTGCCAGCGGGCTTGGGGATCGAGATTCACCCCTCCACTTT.

This clone showed up just a few times. The chain employs TRBV10-3 and TRBJ2-7; TRBD1 aligns across 11 bases. The CDR3 runs 15 residues. Unmatched junction bases numbered 8, after V lost 5 bases and J lost 5 bases. Germline CDR1 and CDR2: ENHRY and SYGVKD. The CDR3 DNA sequence: TGTGCCATCAGTCAACTAGGACAGGGGGCCGACGAGCAGTACTTC. This translates into CAISQLGQGADEQYF.

The chain is built from TRBV11-3 and TRBJ2-7, with D possibly matching TRBD1 (6 bases). The CDR3 runs to 15 residues. The germline CDR1 and CDR2 sequences are SGHNT and YENEEA. The V end was cut by 2 bases, the J end by 1 base, with 12 bases between. As DNA, the CDR3 is TGTGCCAGCAGCTTAACAGGGATTGTGTCCTACGAGCAGTACTTC. It is translated as CASSLTGIVSYEQYF.

This sequence joins TRBV5-1 and TRBJ1-1, with D maybe TRBD1 (5 bases). Trimming shortened V by 0 bases and J by 2 bases, and 8 bases separated the two germline ends. The CDR3 runs to 14 residues. The germline CDR1 and CDR2 sequences are SGHRS and YFSETQ. The CDR3 here is CASSLDWGNTEAFF. In DNA, the CDR3 is TGCGCCAGCAGCTTGGATTGGGGCAACACTGAAGCTTTCTTT.

This chain joins TRBV28 and TRBJ2-7; TRBD2 aligns across 9 bases. This CDR3 has 15 residues. CDR1 and CDR2 from the germline V gene are MDHEN and SYDVKM. Trimming at V came to 9 bases and at J to 0 bases, leaving 9 bases not matched to a gene. The CDR3 DNA follows: TGTGCCAGTTTTAGCGGGAGTGCCAGCTCCTACGAGCAGTACTTC. It specifies CASFSGSASSYEQYF.

This chain uses TRBV11-3 with TRBJ1-1; 9 bases align to TRBD1. The CDR3 runs to 15 residues. J gave up 4 bases and V 5 bases, and 8 bases lay outside the gene matches. CDR1 and CDR2 (germline): SGHNT, YENEEA. The CDR3 coding sequence is TGTGCCAGCAGCCCTGGGACAGGGCTCGGCACTGAAGCTTTCTTT. Translated: CASSPGTGLGTEAFF.

The chain joins TRBV27 to TRBJ2-3, with no clear D. This CDR3 is 13 amino acids long. V gave up 7 bases and J gave up 2 bases, with 10 bases separating them. The germline V gene encodes CDR1 MNHEY and CDR2 SMNVEV (reference sequence). For the CDR3, the DNA is TGTGCCAGCACAAGGATTTCCACAGATACGCAGTATTTT. The encoded protein is CASTRISTDTQYF.